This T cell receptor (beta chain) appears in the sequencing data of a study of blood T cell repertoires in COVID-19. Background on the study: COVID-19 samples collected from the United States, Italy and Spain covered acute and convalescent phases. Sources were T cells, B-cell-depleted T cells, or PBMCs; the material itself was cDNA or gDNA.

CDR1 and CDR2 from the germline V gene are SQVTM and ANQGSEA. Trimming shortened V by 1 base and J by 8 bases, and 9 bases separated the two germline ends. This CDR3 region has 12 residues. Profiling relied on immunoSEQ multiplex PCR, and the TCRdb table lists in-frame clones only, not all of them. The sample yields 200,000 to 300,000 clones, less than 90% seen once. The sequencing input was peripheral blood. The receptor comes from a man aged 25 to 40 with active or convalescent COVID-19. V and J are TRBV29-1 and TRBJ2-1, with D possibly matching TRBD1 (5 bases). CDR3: CSVEVRVHEQFF. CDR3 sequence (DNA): TGCAGCGTTGAAGTCAGGGTACATGAGCAGTTCTTC.